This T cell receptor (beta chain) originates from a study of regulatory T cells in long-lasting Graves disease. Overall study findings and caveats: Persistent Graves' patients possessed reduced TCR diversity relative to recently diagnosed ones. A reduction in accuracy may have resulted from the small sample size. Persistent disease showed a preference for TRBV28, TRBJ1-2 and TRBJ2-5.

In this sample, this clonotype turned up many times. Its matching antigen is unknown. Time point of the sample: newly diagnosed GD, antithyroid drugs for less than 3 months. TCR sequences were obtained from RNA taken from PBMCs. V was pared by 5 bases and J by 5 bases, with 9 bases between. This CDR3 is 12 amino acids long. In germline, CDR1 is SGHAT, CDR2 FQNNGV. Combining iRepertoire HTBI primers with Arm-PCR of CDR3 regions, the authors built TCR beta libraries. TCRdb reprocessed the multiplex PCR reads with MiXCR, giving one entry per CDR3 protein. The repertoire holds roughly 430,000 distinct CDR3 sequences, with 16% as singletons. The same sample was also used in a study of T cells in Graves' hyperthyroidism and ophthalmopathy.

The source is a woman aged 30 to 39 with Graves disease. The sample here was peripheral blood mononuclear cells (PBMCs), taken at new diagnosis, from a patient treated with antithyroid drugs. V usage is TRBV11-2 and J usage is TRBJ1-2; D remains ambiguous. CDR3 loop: CASSRSGYGYTF. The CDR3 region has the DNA TGTGCCAGCAGCCGAAGTGGGTATGGCTACACCTTC.